The 10 T cell receptor beta chains reported below all come from one sample, sequenced in a study of blood T cell repertoires in COVID-19. TCRdb keeps only in-frame clones here, not all; method: immunoSEQ multiplex PCR. The profile shows a few hundred thousand clones, 75% to 90% of them singletons. The sequenced sample consisted of PBMCs or T cells enriched from blood (not recorded which). These receptor sequences come from a woman under 40 who had recovered from COVID-19.

V gene TRBV5-1 combines with J gene TRBJ1-5; D perhaps matches TRBD1 (5 bases). This CDR3 contains 15 residues. Germline V gene lookup returns CDR1 SGHRS and CDR2 YFSETQ. V was cut by 7 bases and J by 2 bases, with 16 bases left in between. This chain's CDR3 is CASRPVAGGNQPQHF. Written as DNA, the CDR3 is TGCGCCAGCCGCCCGGTTGCGGGGGGCAATCAGCCCCAGCATTTT.

Worth noting for this clone: The same CDR3 also results from other DNA sequences found in this sample. The chain has TRBV11-2 and TRBJ2-7, with unresolved D. The CDR3 extends over 13 amino acids. Germline loops: CDR1 SGHAT, CDR2 FQNNGV. Trimming took 2 bases from V and 1 from J, leaving 6 bases between them. CDR3 coding DNA: TGTGCCAGCAGCTTATCTCCTTCCTACGAGCAGTACTTC. Protein: CASSLSPSYEQYF.

The chain has TRBV4-2 and TRBJ2-2; TRBD2 matches 8 bases. CDR3 length: 16 amino acids. In germline, CDR1 is LGHNA, CDR2 YNFKEQ. The V segment lost 4 bases and the J segment 1 base; nucleotides outside the gene matches: 5. As DNA, the CDR3 is TGTGCCAGCAGCCTCTTGGCGGGGGGGAACACCGGGGAGCTGTTTTTT. Residues: CASSLLAGGNTGELFF.

The chain joins TRBV30 to TRBJ2-3; D remains ambiguous. Germline assignment: CDR1 GTSNPN and CDR2 SVGIG (reference sequence). The CDR3 length is 14 residues. V gave up 0 bases and J gave up 1 base, with 8 bases separating them. Here the CDR3 reads CAWSVAAGTDTQYF. DNA for the CDR3: TGTGCCTGGAGTGTAGCCGCGGGCACAGATACGCAGTATTTT.

The gene calls are TRBV28 and TRBJ1-6, with 10 bases aligning to TRBD1. The J segment lost 7 bases and the V segment lost 10 bases, leaving 7 bases of the junction unmatched. The germline V gene encodes CDR1 MDHEN and CDR2 SYDVKM. CDR3 size: 14 residues. CDR3 in amino acids: CATEPGQGNSPLHF. CDR3 DNA: TGTGCCACCGAACCGGGACAGGGGAATTCACCCCTCCACTTT.

This clone was seen only once. This chain connects TRBV2 to TRBJ1-1; D is ambiguous. The CDR3 extends over 14 amino acids. Germline V gives CDR1 SNHLY, CDR2 FYNNEI. V lost 6 bases and J 0 bases, leaving 11 bases between the germline ends. The CDR3 DNA follows: TGTGCCAGCAGCATACCGGAGTTGAACACTGAAGCTTTCTTT. This sequence encodes CASSIPELNTEAFF.

J is TRBJ1-6 and V is TRBV9; 9 bases agree with TRBD1. The CDR3 has 15 amino acids. Trimming cost V 4 bases and J 15 bases; bases outside gene matches: 14. Germline-derived CDR1 and CDR2 are SGDLS and YYNGEE. The CDR3 DNA follows: TGTGCCAGCAGCAGGGGAGGGACAGGGTCCGGGGACCTCCACTTT. Amino acid sequence: CASSRGGTGSGDLHF. Complete variable domain (other parts from reference TRBV9 and TRBJ1-6): DSGVTQTPKHLITATGQRVTLRCSPRSGDLSVYWYQQSLDQGLQFLIQYYNGEERAKGNILERFSAQQFPDLHSELNLSSLELGDSALYFCASSRGGTGSGDLHFGNGTRLTVT.

This clone has only a few counts. The chain is built from TRBV28 and TRBJ1-3, with 7 bases that match TRBD1. This CDR3 has 14 amino acids. Trimming cost V 6 bases and J 1 base; bases outside gene matches: 3. CDR1 and CDR2 (germline): MDHEN, SYDVKM. CDR3 DNA: TGTGCCAGCAGGGGACAGTTTTCTGGAAACACCATATATTTT. Amino acid sequence: CASRGQFSGNTIYF.

J is TRBJ2-1 and V is TRBV6-5, with 7 positions matching TRBD1. V lost 8 bases, J lost 3 bases, and 10 bases stayed unmatched. This CDR3 region has 15 residues. Germline V gene sequence: CDR1 MNHEY, CDR2 SVGAGI. This CDR3 reads CASRPTGTVYNEQFF. Written as DNA, the CDR3 is TGTGCCAGCCGACCAACCGGGACAGTCTACAATGAGCAGTTCTTC.

This rearrangement joins TRBV27 to TRBJ2-7; maybe TRBD2 (6 bases). The V end was cut by 5 bases, the J end by 2 bases, with 10 bases between. Germline-derived CDR1 and CDR2 are MNHEY and SMNVEV (reference sequence). This CDR3 has 13 residues. CDR3 nucleotide sequence: TGTGCCAGCAGTCTCGGGAGTGCCTACGAGCAGTACTTC. Its protein is CASSLGSAYEQYF.